This TCR beta chain was sequenced during a study of technical replicates of blood from a few donors. The ends lost 3 bases at V and 7 bases at J; junction bases unmatched: 5. The CDR3 is made up of 13 amino acids. Germline-derived CDR1 and CDR2 are WSHSY and SAAADI. The protocol was immunoSEQ multiplex PCR, while the TCRdb copy is restricted to in-frame clones and leaves out a portion. The sample includes approximately 70,000 clones, just under 97% seen only once; the top ten take 0.2% to 0.3%. This TCR derives from a human donor in good health. The chain combines TRBV10-2 with TRBJ1-2; 7 nucleotides agree with TRBD1. Sequencing used T cells isolated from PBMCs. CDR3 DNA: TGCGCCAGCAGTGAAAGGGGGCGCGGTGGCTACACCTTC. It translates to CASSERGRGGYTF.